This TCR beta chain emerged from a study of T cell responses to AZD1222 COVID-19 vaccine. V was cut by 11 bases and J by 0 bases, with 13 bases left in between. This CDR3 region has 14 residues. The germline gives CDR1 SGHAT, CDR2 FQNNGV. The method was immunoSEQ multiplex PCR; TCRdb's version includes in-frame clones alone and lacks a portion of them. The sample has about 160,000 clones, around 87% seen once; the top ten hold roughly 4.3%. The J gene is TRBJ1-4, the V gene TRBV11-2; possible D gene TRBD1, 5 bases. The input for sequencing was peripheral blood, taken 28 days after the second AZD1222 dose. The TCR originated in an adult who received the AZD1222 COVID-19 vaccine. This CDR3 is CAQTVWATNEKLFF. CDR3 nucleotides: TGTGCCCAGACAGTCTGGGCAACTAATGAAAAACTGTTTTTT.